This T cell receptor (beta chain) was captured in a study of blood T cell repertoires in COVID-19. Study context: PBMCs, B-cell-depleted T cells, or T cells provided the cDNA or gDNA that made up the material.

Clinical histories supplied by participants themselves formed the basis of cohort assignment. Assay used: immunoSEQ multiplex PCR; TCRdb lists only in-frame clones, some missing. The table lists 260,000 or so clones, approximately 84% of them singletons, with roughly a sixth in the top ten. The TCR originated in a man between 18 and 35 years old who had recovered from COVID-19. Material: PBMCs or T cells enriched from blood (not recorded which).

The CDR3 loop reads CASSLTRLATSTDTQYF. CDR3 DNA: TGTGCCAGCAGCTTAACTAGACTAGCGACTAGCACAGATACGCAGTATTTT. The V gene is TRBV7-9, the J gene TRBJ2-3; 8 bases line up with TRBD2. Unmatched junction bases numbered 7, after V lost 2 bases and J lost 0 bases. This CDR3 has 17 amino acids. Germline loops: CDR1 SEHNR, CDR2 FQNEAQ (reference sequence).